A single TCR beta chain is shown here with its context. Its antigen is unknown. Base qualities are not recorded, but no much larger clone differs from it by a single base. Trimming leaves V shorter by 6 bases and J shorter by 0 bases, with the junction holding 2 bases beyond the gene matches. From a lookup of the germline V gene, CDR1 and CDR2 are SGHAT and FQNNGV. The CDR3 runs 14 residues from the cysteine to the phenylalanine. Kept here is only the CDR3 DNA, which spans 42 bases and is read in frame from base 1. One collaborating source in Seattle enrolled patients while the patients were actively infected and followed the patients over time throughout the course of disease. Collaborating institutions collected whole blood in K2EDTA tubes following their own protocols. Collaborator samples were shipped for TCRbeta analysis as frozen whole blood, isolated PBMCs, or DNA extracted from either sample type.

This specimen comes from a study of blood T cell repertoires in COVID-19 (dated by TCRdb to the early 2020s). At the level of the whole study: Collaborator samples came from the United States, Italy and Spain and covered acute and convalescent phases of COVID-19. The material from the prospective study consisted of cDNA or gDNA derived from T cells, B-cell-depleted T cells, or PBMCs. Subjects who had been exposed to COVID-19, were actively infected with it, or had recovered from it provided the deeply sampled blood TCRbeta repertoires that made up the dataset. The repertoires were released in a freely available public database intended as a resource for research on the immune response to SARS-CoV-2. Samples came from the ongoing ImmuneRACE study (first 160 participants) plus 1,254 subjects from 6 global collaborators. A de-identified subject ID, COVID-19 status, age in years and sex were almost always included in the sample metadata. HLA class I and class II types, where available, came from metadata supplied by the sample provider rather than from assay-based typing.

TCRbeta CDR3 regions were amplified from genomic DNA by means of the immunoSEQ Assay, a bias-controlled multiplex PCR. Under the source paper's analysis protocol: Within the assay, amplification of reference gene primers was used to estimate how many nucleated cells each sample contained. To quantify the absolute abundance of each unique TCRbeta CDR3 rearrangement, sequence reads were collapsed and filtered. For each sample, productive Simpson clonality was calculated by taking the square root of Simpson's diversity index across productive rearrangements. TCRdb holds this immuneACCESS table with in-frame rearrangements only. Some clones are missing; in checked studies, unresolved V genes explain under half, and the rest has no known cause. V, J and clone size are taken as reported in that table, and D and trimming were inferred from the DNA itself. For this sample there are roughly 100,000 clones; 87% appear just once. The ten largest clones capture under 6.5% of the sample.

Broad study findings and their caveats: How much clinical and demographic metadata was included differed by source and by participant, and the metadata was provided uncurated.

The rearrangement combines TRBV11-2 with TRBJ1-3; TRBD1 matches 7 bases in the middle. The sequencing sample was made of peripheral blood. This TCR came from a woman between 45 and 65 years old with COVID-19, enrolled during active disease. The CDR3 reads CASSRDSSGNTIYF. The DNA reads as follows: TGTGCCAGCAGTCGGGACAGCTCTGGAAACACCATATATTTT.